These 3 T cell receptor beta chains came from one sample sequenced in a study of cytomegalovirus exposure and HLA in healthy donors. With 60 Vbeta and 13 Jbeta primers, the PCR was carried out. Sequencing was performed with immunoSEQ multiplex PCR; in TCRdb, only in-frame clones are kept and a portion is missing. Here the sample spans some 190,000 clones, about 86% being singletons. Sequencing input: PBMCs. The receptors were sampled from a man in his forties in good health and CMV-seropositive.

The chain has TRBV30 and TRBJ2-1; 11 nucleotides align to TRBD1. Germline assignment: CDR1 GTSNPN and CDR2 SVGIG (reference sequence). After removal of 2 bases from V and 6 bases from J, the junction contained 3 bases not matched to a gene. The CDR3 spans 14 residues. The CDR3 DNA reads as TGTGCCTGGAGTTACGGGACAGGGGGCAATGAGCAGTTCTTC. Translated, it gives CAWSYGTGGNEQFF.

The V and J genes are TRBV28 and TRBJ1-2; the D gene is possibly TRBD1 (5 bases). The CDR3 sequence is 13 residues long. Trimming removed 3 bases from V and 4 bases from J, with 9 bases in between. CDR1 and CDR2 from the germline V gene are MDHEN and SYDVKM. The CDR3 bases are TGTGCCAGCAGTTTGAGGGACTTCTATGGCTACACCTTC. It specifies CASSLRDFYGYTF.

The chain carries TRBV6-1 and TRBJ2-1, with TRBD2 matching 8 bases. CDR3 length: 14 amino acids. The germline V gene encodes CDR1 MNHNS and CDR2 SASEGT. Germline trimming cut 6 bases from V and 9 bases from J; bases unmatched to any gene: 10. In nucleotides, the CDR3 is TGTGCCAGCAGCGAGTACGGGACTAGTTCTGAGCAGTTCTTC. This translates into CASSEYGTSSEQFF.